A selection of T cell receptor beta chains follows, all from one sample in a study of STAT3 mutations in large granular lymphocyte leukemia. Produced via immunoSEQ multiplex PCR; TCRdb's table is partial and in-frame only. The sample consists of about 12,000 clones, 65% to 90% of them appearing once. Sequenced sample: peripheral blood mononuclear cells. These receptors originate from a man older than 75 with T-cell large granular lymphocyte leukemia. Some clones in this sample may be carry-over from other donors' samples. The CDR3 runs from the conserved cysteine through the conserved F or W. Each record gives: D gene, J gene, V gene, clone size, CDR3 protein, CDR3 DNA. A D gene is named only where the DNA matches it firmly. Size is omitted from some rows. Given values are once, few, many or a class for expanded clones.

TRBD1	TRBJ1-1	TRBV7-9	.	CASSLEAGGSDTEAFF	TGTGCCAGCAGCTTAGAGGCAGGGGGCTCGGACACTGAAGCTTTCTTT
.	TRBJ1-2	TRBV12-5	.	CASGLVAGSRNYGYTF	TGTGCTAGTGGTTTGGTAGCTGGCTCGAGGAACTATGGCTACACCTTC
.	TRBJ2-7	TRBV18	.	CASSPGNPYEQYF	TGTGCCAGCTCACCAGGAAACCCCTACGAGCAGTACTTC
.	TRBJ1-3	TRBV27	once	CASSPAPRVGNTIYF	TGTGCCAGCAGTCCCGCGCCGAGGGTTGGAAACACCATATATTTT
.	TRBJ1-6	TRBV13	.	CASSFGSSYNSPLHF	TGTGCCAGCAGCTTCGGGAGTTCGTATAATTCACCCCTCCACTTT
TRBD2	TRBJ2-4	TRBV4-2	.	CASGGSGGLAKNIQYF	TGTGCCAGCGGCGGTAGCGGGGGCCTAGCCAAAAACATTCAGTACTTC
TRBD1	TRBJ1-1	TRBV7-9	.	CASSFGRGSEAFF	TGTGCCAGCAGCTTCGGCAGGGGGTCTGAAGCTTTCTTT
TRBD1	TRBJ2-7	TRBV18	once	CASSPQGQGRYEQYF	TGTGCCAGCTCACCACAGGGACAGGGGCGGTACGAGCAGTACTTC
TRBD1	TRBJ1-2	TRBV6-6	.	CAGRTGGYGYTF	TGTGCCGGCAGGACAGGGGGATATGGCTACACCTTC
.	TRBJ1-2	TRBV6-6	.	CASSPGQTNYGYTF	TGTGCCAGCAGCCCAGGGCAAACTAACTATGGCTACACCTTC
.	TRBJ2-5	TRBV29-1	.	CSVGLAGETQYF	TGCAGCGTTGGGTTGGCAGGAGAGACCCAGTACTTC
.	TRBJ2-2	TRBV5-1	.	CASSSERPEAGELFF	TGCGCCAGCAGCTCCGAGCGTCCGGAGGCCGGGGAGCTGTTTTTT
TRBD1	TRBJ1-2	TRBV5-6	.	CASSLAGQGRYGYTF	TGTGCCAGCAGCTTGGCCGGACAGGGAAGATATGGCTACACCTTC
.	TRBJ1-5	TRBV6-1	.	CASSEGTGNQPQHF	TGTGCCAGCAGTGAAGGGACAGGCAATCAGCCCCAGCATTTT
TRBD1	TRBJ2-7	TRBV5-1	.	CASSGKYRDSPPYEQYF	TGCGCCAGCAGCGGCAAATACCGGGACAGCCCACCCTACGAGCAGTACTTC
.	TRBJ2-3	TRBV29-1	.	CSVDIAGRTDTQYF	TGCAGCGTTGACATTGCGGGGCGCACAGATACGCAGTATTTT
.	TRBJ1-5	TRBV19	.	CASTIRVNQPQHF	TGTGCCAGTACAATTCGGGTAAATCAGCCCCAGCATTTT
.	TRBJ1-2	TRBV30	few	CAWSPLRGGGYTF	TGTGCCTGGAGTCCCCTCCGGGGAGGTGGCTACACCTTC
.	TRBJ2-7	TRBV5-1	once	CASLPLDPNTNYEQYF	TGCGCCAGCCTACCTCTCGACCCTAACACGAACTACGAGCAGTACTTC
TRBD1	TRBJ2-7	TRBV7-2	.	CASSYNIRRDRGAYEQYF	TGTGCCAGCAGCTACAACATTAGACGGGACAGGGGAGCCTACGAGCAGTACTTC
TRBD2	TRBJ2-7	TRBV4-3	.	CASSQDKPAGGDYEQYF	TGCGCCAGCAGCCAAGATAAACCTGCGGGGGGGGACTACGAGCAGTACTTC
TRBD2	TRBJ2-2	TRBV14	few	CASSPLYLAGPYTGELFF	TGTGCCAGCAGCCCACTCTACTTAGCGGGGCCCTACACCGGGGAGCTGTTTTTT
.	TRBJ1-3	TRBV7-9	.	CASSLKGISGNTIYF	TGTGCCAGCAGCTTGAAAGGAATTTCTGGAAACACCATATATTTT
TRBD1	TRBJ2-2	TRBV19	.	CASSTGTGYANTGELFF	TGTGCCAGTAGTACCGGGACAGGCTATGCGAACACCGGGGAGCTGTTTTTT
TRBD1	TRBJ1-2	TRBV18	.	CASSPEGQGYGYTF	TGTGCCAGCTCACCGGAGGGACAGGGGTATGGCTACACCTTC
.	TRBJ2-6	TRBV9	.	CASSLGQNRGSGANVLTF	TGTGCCAGCAGCTTGGGACAAAATCGGGGCTCTGGGGCCAACGTCCTGACTTTC
.	TRBJ2-3	TRBV9	.	CASTVSGGGSTDTQYF	TGTGCCAGCACCGTTTCCGGGGGCGGGAGCACAGATACGCAGTATTTT
.	TRBJ2-4	TRBV28	.	CASRGHPDNIQYF	TGTGCCAGCAGGGGACATCCGGACAACATTCAGTACTTC
TRBD1	TRBJ1-5	TRBV28	.	CASSLGQVRVTKPQHF	TGTGCCAGCAGTTTGGGACAGGTTCGAGTCACGAAGCCCCAGCATTTT
TRBD1	TRBJ2-7	TRBV5-1	.	CASSLGTGSSYEQYF	TGCGCCAGCAGCTTGGGGACAGGGAGCTCCTACGAGCAGTACTTC
TRBD2	TRBJ2-7	TRBV27	.	CASRISGGWGGNILYEQYF	TGTGCCAGCAGAATTAGCGGGGGTTGGGGGGGCAATATTCTCTACGAGCAGTACTTC
.	TRBJ2-7	TRBV7-9	few	CASSFRDSYEQYF	TGTGCCAGCAGCTTCCGAGACTCCTACGAGCAGTACTTC
.	TRBJ1-1	TRBV6-5	.	CASSPRWGSEAFF	TGTGCCAGCAGCCCTCGCTGGGGCTCTGAAGCTTTCTTT
.	TRBJ2-3	TRBV5-5	.	CASSSTGGRTDTQYF	TGTGCCAGCAGCTCCACCGGGGGCCGCACAGATACGCAGTATTTT
.	TRBJ1-6	TRBV14	.	CASSQLTRDSPLHF	TGTGCCAGCAGCCAGTTGACAAGGGATTCACCCCTCCACTTT
.	TRBJ2-5	TRBV7-2	.	CASSSTQETQYF	TGTGCCAGCAGCTCAACACAAGAGACCCAGTACTTC
.	TRBJ2-7	TRBV5-6	.	CASSLLGGQSFYEQYF	TGTGCCAGCAGCTTGCTTGGTGGACAGAGTTTCTACGAGCAGTACTTC
.	TRBJ2-5	TRBV7-2	.	CASSLGFSQETQYF	TGTGCCAGCAGCTTAGGATTCAGCCAAGAGACCCAGTACTTC
.	TRBJ2-5	TRBV7-2	once	CASSLGRQNQETQYF	TGTGCCAGCAGCTTAGGGCGACAGAACCAAGAGACCCAGTACTTC
.	TRBJ1-2	TRBV30	.	CAWSADRRGGYTF	TGTGCCTGGAGCGCGGACCGTCGGGGTGGCTACACCTTC
TRBD1	TRBJ1-1	TRBV30	.	CAWSVRGQGLTEAFF	TGTGCCTGGAGTGTAAGGGGACAGGGTTTGACTGAAGCTTTCTTT
.	TRBJ1-1	TRBV7-8	many	CASSLEGNTEAFF	TGTGCCAGCAGCTTAGAAGGGAACACTGAAGCTTTCTTT
.	TRBJ2-7	TRBV5-1	.	CASSLEGQQYF	TGCGCCAGCAGCTTGGAAGGACAGCAGTACTTC
.	TRBJ2-4	TRBV27	.	CASSPREGIQYF	TGTGCCAGCAGCCCCCGGGAAGGCATTCAGTACTTC